Below, one T cell receptor beta chain is given with its context. Sequenced by immunoSEQ multiplex PCR; TCRdb stores in-frame clones only, minus some. Among about 300,000 clones listed, approximately 90% were seen once. The CDR3 length is 14 residues. The germline CDR1 and CDR2 sequences are MNHEY and SVGEGT. Trimming cost V 1 base and J 4 bases; bases outside gene matches: 3. The data belong to a study of blood T cell repertoires in COVID-19. Overall study: Some COVID-19 samples were acute and others convalescent; all came from the United States, Italy and Spain. Sources were T cells, B-cell-depleted T cells, or PBMCs; the material itself was cDNA or gDNA.

Material for sequencing was peripheral blood. This TCR derives from a man aged 35 to 55 with acute or convalescent COVID-19. The rearrangement uses TRBV6-2 or TRBV6-3 and TRBJ2-7, with 8 positions matching TRBD1. Here the CDR3 DNA reads TGTGCCAGCAGTTACTTGGACAGGGAATACGAGCAGTACTTC. Protein product: CASSYLDREYEQYF.